The clone carrying this T cell receptor (beta chain) has just one count. The data belong to a study of blood T cell repertoires in COVID-19. At the level of the study: Sites across the United States, Italy and Spain contributed samples from acute and convalescent COVID-19. PBMCs, B-cell-depleted T cells, or T cells were the source of the cDNA or gDNA that made up the material.

In the authors' methods: Researchers report that nucleated cell counts were estimated from reference gene primer amplification. The protocol was immunoSEQ multiplex PCR, while the TCRdb copy is restricted to in-frame clones and leaves out a portion. The V and J calls and clone size are taken from that table; D and trimming were inferred from the DNA. The table shows over 75,000 clones, with nearly 90% occurring only once. This CDR3 comprises 15 residues. V shed 3 bases and J shed 0 bases, with 10 bases lying between them. Germline-derived CDR1 and CDR2 are MNHEY and SVGEGT. The genes are TRBV6-2 or TRBV6-3 and TRBJ2-3, with D uncertain. Sample: peripheral blood. The clonotype was recovered from a woman older than 75 with acute or convalescent COVID-19. The DNA for the CDR3 is TGTGCCAGCAGTTATTCCTTGACTAGCACAGATACGCAGTATTTT. Protein sequence: CASSYSLTSTDTQYF.